The clone carrying this T cell receptor beta chain was counted between two and nine times. Only in-frame clones appear in the TCRdb table, and some are missing; sequencing was by immunoSEQ multiplex PCR. The table has approximately 640,000 clones, less than 95% seen once; the top ten hold roughly 36%. The CDR3 totals 11 residues. Germline CDR1 and CDR2: LNHDA and SQIVND (reference sequence). V lost 6 bases to trimming and J lost 0 bases, with 2 bases between them. The data were obtained in a study of shared clonotypes between healthy human individuals. V is TRBV19 and J is TRBJ1-1; no firm D call. This TCR came from a man younger than 35 in good health. Some clones in this sample may be carry-over from other donors' samples. The sample taken for sequencing was memory CD8+ T cells from PBMCs. Subset specified: CD45RO+ cells pooled with CCR7-negative TemRA cells. The CDR3 reads CASRLNTEAFF. The CDR3 coding sequence is TGTGCCAGTAGACTGAACACTGAAGCTTTCTTT.